The rows below give T cell receptor beta chains drawn from one sample of a study of shared clonotypes between healthy human individuals. The data were produced by immunoSEQ multiplex PCR, yet TCRdb's version contains in-frame clones alone and is incomplete. The sample carries approximately 82,000 clones, 62% recorded once. Sequenced: memory CD8+ T cells sorted from blood. The receptors here all came from a man between 25 and 39 years old in good health. The CDR3 runs from the conserved cysteine through the conserved F or W. D genes are given only for firm matches. Some rows have no size entry. The others give once, few or many, or a class for an expanded clone.

J | size | D | V | DNA | CDR3
TRBJ2-2 | . | . | TRBV20-1 | TGCAGTGTTCTTTTGACCGGGGAGCTGTTTTTT | CSVLLTGELFF
TRBJ2-1 | . | TRBD2 | TRBV6-1 | TGTGCCAGCAGTGAAGGAGCCGGGACTAGTGGTGAGCAGTTCTTC | CASSEGAGTSGEQFF
TRBJ2-1 | many | . | TRBV10-3 | TGTGCCATCAGTGAGGCTTTTAGGACAGCGGATAATGAGCAGTTCTTC | CAISEAFRTADNEQFF
TRBJ1-1 | . | . | TRBV4-2 | TGTGCCAGCAGCAGGGACGGGAACACTGAAGCTTTCTTT | CASSRDGNTEAFF
TRBJ1-5 | . | TRBD1 | TRBV19 | TGTGCCAGTAGTATAGGACAGGGCGCTAGCAATCAGCCCCAGCATTTT | CASSIGQGASNQPQHF
TRBJ2-5 | . | TRBD2 | TRBV5-1 | TGCGCCAGCAGCTTGGCGGAGACTAGCGGGAGAGAGACCCAGTACTTC | CASSLAETSGRETQYF
TRBJ1-5 | . | . | TRBV4-1 | TGCGCCAGCAGCTCACGGGCCGTAAGCAATCAGCCCCAGCATTTT | CASSSRAVSNQPQHF
TRBJ2-7 | . | . | TRBV5-4 | TGTGCCAGCAGCTTTCAAGGGTTTGGGGAGCAGTACTTC | CASSFQGFGEQYF
TRBJ2-7 | . | . | TRBV6-6 | TGTGCCTCCAGTAGAGAGGCCTACTACGAGCAGTACTTC | CASSREAYYEQYF
TRBJ2-7 | . | TRBD2 | TRBV2 | TGTGCCAGCAGGATTACTAGCGGACCCACCTACGAGCAGTACTTC | CASRITSGPTYEQYF
TRBJ2-1 | . | . | TRBV7-6 | TGTGCCAGCAGCTTAGCAAGGGGGGTAGGTTATGAGCAGTTCTTC | CASSLARGVGYEQFF
TRBJ2-7 | . | TRBD1 | TRBV7-2 | TGTGCCAGCCAACTTGGGACAGGGTCGGGCGAGCAGTACTTC | CASQLGTGSGEQYF
TRBJ2-1 | . | . | TRBV27 | TGTGCCAGCAGTACGCCCCGGGACCCAAGACATGAGCAGTTCTTC | CASSTPRDPRHEQFF
TRBJ2-3 | many | . | TRBV28 | TGTGCCAGCAGTTTTGACAAATCTAGCACAGATACGCAGTATTTT | CASSFDKSSTDTQYF
TRBJ2-7 | . | . | TRBV4-1 | TGCGCCAGCAGCCAAGCCGGGACTGAGACCTACGAGCAGTACTTC | CASSQAGTETYEQYF
TRBJ2-7 | . | . | TRBV7-7 | TGTGCCAGCAGCAGGCAGGTGGGCTACGAGCAGTACTTC | CASSRQVGYEQYF
TRBJ2-1 | . | TRBD2 | TRBV4-3 | TGCGCCAGCAGCCAATATCCAGCGGGATCCTCCTACAATGAGCAGTTCTTC | CASSQYPAGSSYNEQFF
TRBJ2-1 | . | TRBD2 | TRBV11-2 | TGTGCCAGCAGCTTGGGGTCCGGACTAGCGGCCTACAATGAGCAGTTCTTC | CASSLGSGLAAYNEQFF
TRBJ1-3 | . | . | TRBV7-9 | TGTGCCAGCAGCTTTAGCAGGGTGGAAAACACCATATATTTT | CASSFSRVENTIYF
TRBJ2-7 | . | TRBD2 | TRBV6-5 | TGTGCCAGCAGTAGGTTTAGCGGGGTCTCCTACGAGCAGTACTTC | CASSRFSGVSYEQYF
TRBJ2-3 | . | TRBD2 | TRBV28 | TGTGCCAGCAGCCTTCGCTTGGATAGCGGGGGTAGCACAGATACGCAGTATTTT | CASSLRLDSGGSTDTQYF
TRBJ2-7 | . | TRBD1 | TRBV4-1 | TGCGCCAGCAGCCAAGATCACAGGGGATTATACGAGCAGTACTTC | CASSQDHRGLYEQYF
TRBJ2-1 | many | TRBD1 | TRBV6-4 | TGTGCCAGCAGTGACTCGACAGGGGGCTTTTTTGAGCAGTTCTTC | CASSDSTGGFFEQFF
TRBJ2-6 | . | . | TRBV29-1 | TGCAGCGTTCTAATGACAGGTCCAGTCCTGACTTTC | CSVLMTGPVLTF
TRBJ2-1 | many | TRBD2 | TRBV11-2 | TGTGCCAGCAGCCTAGCGGGTAATCGCAATGAGCAGTTCTTC | CASSLAGNRNEQFF
TRBJ2-1 | few | . | TRBV7-6 | TGTGCCAGCAGCTTCAACACCGGCGGGAATGAGCAGTTCTTC | CASSFNTGGNEQFF
TRBJ2-2 | . | TRBD2 | TRBV4-2 | TGTGCCAGCAGCCAAGAACTCCCTCTAGCGGGAGGGCACACCGGGGAGCTGTTTTTT | CASSQELPLAGGHTGELFF
TRBJ2-5 | few | . | TRBV7-9 | TGTGCCAGCAGCTTCGGAGGGGGAACTGAGACCCAGTACTTC | CASSFGGGTETQYF
TRBJ2-3 | . | . | TRBV20-1 | TGCAGTGCTAGAGAAGGTTCTACGCAGTATTTT | CSAREGSTQYF
TRBJ1-5 | few | TRBD1 | TRBV2 | TGTGCCAGCAGTGGGACAGGGATGAGACAGCCCCAGCATTTT | CASSGTGMRQPQHF
TRBJ2-2 | many | . | TRBV6-5 | TGTGCCAGCAGGGAGGGCGCTGCCACCGGGGAGCTGTTTTTT | CASREGAATGELFF
TRBJ2-5 | few | TRBD1 | TRBV7-3 | TGTGCCAGCAGCAGGACAGGCCGCCTCCAAGAGACCCAGTACTTC | CASSRTGRLQETQYF
TRBJ2-1 | . | . | TRBV7-2 | TGTGCCAGCAGCATCCCCTCGGGTGAGCAGTTCTTC | CASSIPSGEQFF
TRBJ1-2 | . | TRBD1 | TRBV9 | TGTGCCAGCAGCGCCAGGGGGGATGGCTACACCTTC | CASSARGDGYTF
TRBJ2-1 | few | TRBD2 | TRBV29-1 | TGCAGCGTGGAACTAGCGGGAGTTTTCTTC | CSVELAGVFF
TRBJ2-7 | . | . | TRBV19 | TGTGCCAGTAGTATAGGCCGGGGGCACTCCTACGAGCAGTACTTC | CASSIGRGHSYEQYF
TRBJ2-3 | many | TRBD2 | TRBV9 | TGTGCCAGCAGCCATTACGGACTAGCATCAGATACGCAGTATTTT | CASSHYGLASDTQYF
TRBJ2-1 | . | . | TRBV14 | TGTGCCAGCAGCCAAGACTGGGGTCTGGCCCATGAGCAGTTCTTC | CASSQDWGLAHEQFF
TRBJ1-1 | . | TRBD1 | TRBV2 | TGTGCCAGCAGCTTGGACAGGGGGTCCACTGAAGCTTTCTTT | CASSLDRGSTEAFF
TRBJ2-7 | . | . | TRBV7-6 | TGTGCCAGCAGCCCCGACGGCGGGTCCTACGAGCAGTACTTC | CASSPDGGSYEQYF
TRBJ1-2 | . | . | TRBV15 | TGTGCCACCAGCTATGCCAGGACAGCTAACTATGGCTACACCTTC | CATSYARTANYGYTF
TRBJ2-2 | once | . | TRBV11-3 | TGTGCCAGCAGCTTAGATCTGCCCCTAGCGCAGAACACCGGGGAGCTGTTTTTT | CASSLDLPLAQNTGELFF
TRBJ2-5 | . | TRBD1 | TRBV5-8 | TGTGCCAGCAGCTTGTTGGGACAGGGGGTTGGAGAGACCCAGTACTTC | CASSLLGQGVGETQYF
TRBJ1-1 | . | . | TRBV18 | TGTGCCAGCTCACCGCCTTCGACGGCTGAAGCTTTCTTT | CASSPPSTAEAFF
TRBJ2-7 | once | . | TRBV28 | TGTGCCAGCAGTTTATCTTCTGGAGGCTACGAGCAGTACTTC | CASSLSSGGYEQYF
TRBJ1-2 | . | TRBD1 | TRBV9 | TGTGCCAGCAGCGACGGACAGGCCCAAATCTATGGCTACACCTTC | CASSDGQAQIYGYTF
TRBJ2-7 | . | TRBD1 | TRBV7-6 | TGTGCCAGCAGTGGTGCAGGGGGCCCGAGCTCCTACGAGCAGTACTTC | CASSGAGGPSSYEQYF
TRBJ2-7 | few | . | TRBV2 | TGTGCCAGCATTGGGGACGGATCCTACGAGCAGTACTTC | CASIGDGSYEQYF
TRBJ2-1 | few | TRBD2 | TRBV6-1 | TGTGCCAGCGGAGCTTTAGCGGGACTAGGGAATGAGCAGTTCTTC | CASGALAGLGNEQFF
TRBJ2-1 | . | TRBD2 | TRBV5-5 | TGTGCCAGCAGCTTCTGGGGCGGGAGTTTGGATGAGCAGTTCTTC | CASSFWGGSLDEQFF
TRBJ2-7 | . | . | TRBV6-5 | TGTGCCAGCAAGGCAGCCACCTACGAGCAGTACTTC | CASKAATYEQYF
TRBJ2-7 | many | TRBD2 | TRBV7-9 | TGTGCCAGCAGCTTCGCGGGAGGCAACGAGCAGTACTTC | CASSFAGGNEQYF
TRBJ2-7 | few | . | TRBV13 | TGTGCCAGCAGCTTAGGAGGGACCGGTAATCTACGCGAGCAGTACTTC | CASSLGGTGNLREQYF
TRBJ1-2 | . | . | TRBV7-6 | TGTGCCAGCAGGACGGACGGGAGCAGTGGCTACACCTTC | CASRTDGSSGYTF
TRBJ2-6 | . | . | TRBV9 | TGTGCCAGCCGCGAACGGTACAAACAAAGTCGGGCCAACGTCCTGACTTTC | CASRERYKQSRANVLTF
TRBJ2-6 | . | . | TRBV28 | TGTGCCAGCAGTCTGGGGTCCTCTGGGGCCAACGTCCTGACTTTC | CASSLGSSGANVLTF